Listed below are T cell receptor beta chains from one sample, sequenced in a study of cytomegalovirus exposure and HLA in healthy donors. Repertoires were generated with immunoSEQ multiplex PCR, while TCRdb's copy carries only in-frame clones and drops some. Seen here are 150,000 to 200,000 clones, 80% observed once, and the top ten hold approximately 6.7%. The sample was PBMCs. These receptors all stem from a male donor in good health and CMV-seropositive. The CDR3 runs from the conserved cysteine through the conserved F or W. A D gene is named only where the DNA matches it firmly. Not all rows give a size; the values are once, few, many and, for expanded clones, a class.

J gene: TRBJ2-1
D gene: TRBD2
clone size: .
V gene: TRBV7-8
CDR3 protein: CASSPPGLGGYNEQFF
CDR3 DNA: TGTGCCAGCAGTCCCCCGGGACTAGGAGGGTACAATGAGCAGTTCTTC

J gene: TRBJ2-7
D gene: .
clone size: .
V gene: TRBV30
CDR3 protein: CAWSDGFYEQYF
CDR3 DNA: TGTGCCTGGAGTGACGGGTTCTACGAGCAGTACTTC

J gene: TRBJ2-3
D gene: .
clone size: few
V gene: TRBV29-1
CDR3 protein: CSGQGTDTQYF
CDR3 DNA: TGCAGCGGGCAGGGCACAGATACGCAGTATTTT

J gene: TRBJ2-5
D gene: .
clone size: .
V gene: TRBV7-2
CDR3 protein: CASSFTSREETQYF
CDR3 DNA: TGTGCCAGCAGCTTTACTAGCCGGGAGGAGACCCAGTACTTC

J gene: TRBJ2-4
D gene: TRBD1
clone size: .
V gene: TRBV25-1
CDR3 protein: CASSETGAKNIQYF
CDR3 DNA: TGTGCCAGCAGTGAGACAGGGGCCAAAAACATTCAGTACTTC

J gene: TRBJ2-7
D gene: TRBD2
clone size: .
V gene: TRBV7-6
CDR3 protein: CASSPRTSGIQTYEQYF
CDR3 DNA: TGTGCCAGCAGCCCTCGGACTAGCGGGATACAAACCTACGAGCAGTACTTC

J gene: TRBJ2-2
D gene: .
clone size: .
V gene: TRBV11-3
CDR3 protein: CASSLDQGPSPGELFF
CDR3 DNA: TGTGCCAGCAGCTTAGATCAGGGCCCTTCCCCCGGGGAGCTGTTTTTT

J gene: TRBJ2-7
D gene: .
clone size: .
V gene: TRBV5-1
CDR3 protein: CASSFGDRYEQYF
CDR3 DNA: TGCGCCAGCAGCTTCGGGGATCGCTACGAGCAGTACTTC

J gene: TRBJ2-7
D gene: .
clone size: .
V gene: TRBV7-9
CDR3 protein: CSSSFRESYEQYF
CDR3 DNA: TGTTCCAGCAGCTTTCGGGAATCCTACGAGCAGTACTTC

J gene: TRBJ2-7
D gene: .
clone size: .
V gene: TRBV5-1
CDR3 protein: CASSEDYEQYF
CDR3 DNA: TGCGCCAGCAGCGAGGACTACGAGCAGTACTTC

J gene: TRBJ1-4
D gene: TRBD1
clone size: .
V gene: TRBV28
CDR3 protein: CASSPGGPGEKLFF
CDR3 DNA: TGTGCCAGCAGCCCAGGGGGCCCGGGTGAAAAACTGTTTTTT

J gene: TRBJ1-4
D gene: .
clone size: .
V gene: TRBV11-3
CDR3 protein: CASSFGRNNEKLFF
CDR3 DNA: TGTGCCAGCAGCTTCGGCAGGAATAATGAAAAACTGTTTTTT

J gene: TRBJ2-1
D gene: TRBD2
clone size: .
V gene: TRBV7-9
CDR3 protein: CASSEGAGTSGTYNEQFF
CDR3 DNA: TGTGCCAGCAGCGAAGGCGCTGGGACTAGCGGGACCTACAATGAGCAGTTCTTC

J gene: TRBJ1-2
D gene: .
clone size: once
V gene: TRBV6-1
CDR3 protein: CASSASGANYGYTF
CDR3 DNA: TGTGCCAGCAGTGCCTCCGGAGCTAACTATGGCTACACCTTC

J gene: TRBJ2-1
D gene: .
clone size: few
V gene: TRBV2
CDR3 protein: CASSPGESYNEQFF
CDR3 DNA: TGTGCCAGCAGCCCAGGGGAGTCTTACAATGAGCAGTTCTTC

J gene: TRBJ2-1
D gene: TRBD2
clone size: .
V gene: TRBV14
CDR3 protein: CASSQVFLAGSSYNEQFF
CDR3 DNA: TGTGCCAGCAGCCAAGTTTTTCTAGCGGGAAGCTCCTACAATGAGCAGTTCTTC

J gene: TRBJ2-3
D gene: TRBD2
clone size: .
V gene: TRBV7-9
CDR3 protein: CSSSLAMGSGGSTDTQYF
CDR3 DNA: TGTTCCAGCAGCTTAGCGATGGGATCGGGGGGAAGCACAGATACGCAGTATTTT

J gene: TRBJ2-1
D gene: .
clone size: .
V gene: TRBV27
CDR3 protein: CASSPIPVVGSYNEQFF
CDR3 DNA: TGTGCCAGCAGTCCCATTCCGGTTGTCGGGAGCTACAATGAGCAGTTCTTC

J gene: TRBJ2-1
D gene: .
clone size: .
V gene: TRBV7-9
CDR3 protein: CASRTGSSYNEQFF
CDR3 DNA: TGTGCCAGCAGAACCGGGAGCTCCTACAATGAGCAGTTCTTC

J gene: TRBJ1-3
D gene: .
clone size: .
V gene: TRBV5-4
CDR3 protein: CASSPPGTGNTIYF
CDR3 DNA: TGTGCCAGCAGCCCCCCGGGAACTGGAAACACCATATATTTT

J gene: TRBJ2-7
D gene: .
clone size: .
V gene: TRBV28
CDR3 protein: CASSFVGASYEQYF
CDR3 DNA: TGTGCCAGCAGTTTTGTGGGGGCCTCCTACGAGCAGTACTTC

J gene: TRBJ2-7
D gene: .
clone size: few
V gene: TRBV7-6
CDR3 protein: CAVQPGGSGDEQYF
CDR3 DNA: TGTGCCGTGCAACCAGGGGGGAGCGGAGACGAGCAGTACTTC

J gene: TRBJ1-1
D gene: .
clone size: .
V gene: TRBV29-1
CDR3 protein: CSVRPGQQNTEAFF
CDR3 DNA: TGCAGCGTTAGGCCGGGACAACAGAACACTGAAGCTTTCTTT

J gene: TRBJ1-1
D gene: .
clone size: .
V gene: TRBV5-8
CDR3 protein: CASSGERGTEAFF
CDR3 DNA: TGTGCCAGCAGCGGTGAACGGGGCACTGAAGCTTTCTTT

J gene: TRBJ2-3
D gene: TRBD2
clone size: .
V gene: TRBV13
CDR3 protein: CATYSLAGVDTQYF
CDR3 DNA: TGTGCCACCTACTCACTAGCGGGAGTGGATACGCAGTATTTT

J gene: TRBJ1-6
D gene: TRBD1
clone size: .
V gene: TRBV27
CDR3 protein: CASRLVGQGINNSPLHF
CDR3 DNA: TGTGCCAGCAGACTCGTGGGACAGGGGATCAATAATTCACCCCTCCACTTT

J gene: TRBJ1-2
D gene: TRBD1
clone size: few
V gene: TRBV29-1
CDR3 protein: CSADRGYGYTF
CDR3 DNA: TGCAGCGCCGACAGGGGTTATGGCTACACCTTC

J gene: TRBJ2-1
D gene: TRBD2
clone size: .
V gene: TRBV12-5
CDR3 protein: CASGGTSGSSYNEQFF
CDR3 DNA: TGTGCTAGTGGCGGGACTAGCGGGAGCTCCTACAATGAGCAGTTCTTC

J gene: TRBJ2-1
D gene: TRBD2
clone size: .
V gene: TRBV6-6
CDR3 protein: CASSYLTSGVGEQFF
CDR3 DNA: TGTGCCAGCAGTTACTTGACTAGCGGAGTGGGTGAGCAGTTCTTC

J gene: TRBJ2-1
D gene: .
clone size: few
V gene: TRBV30
CDR3 protein: CAWSPPSNEQFF
CDR3 DNA: TGTGCCTGGTCCCCCCCCTCCAATGAGCAGTTCTTC

J gene: TRBJ2-2
D gene: TRBD2
clone size: .
V gene: TRBV9
CDR3 protein: CASSVVAGNTGELFF
CDR3 DNA: TGTGCCAGCAGCGTGGTAGCGGGGAATACCGGGGAGCTGTTTTTT

J gene: TRBJ2-7
D gene: TRBD2
clone size: .
V gene: TRBV28
CDR3 protein: CASSPSGGSSYEQYF
CDR3 DNA: TGTGCCAGCAGCCCCTCGGGAGGGAGCTCCTACGAGCAGTACTTC

J gene: TRBJ1-1
D gene: TRBD1
clone size: .
V gene: TRBV7-9
CDR3 protein: CSSSISDRTNTEAFF
CDR3 DNA: TGTTCCAGCAGCATTTCGGACAGGACGAACACTGAAGCTTTCTTT

J gene: TRBJ1-5
D gene: TRBD1
clone size: .
V gene: TRBV28
CDR3 protein: CASKRTGAGQPQHF
CDR3 DNA: TGTGCCAGCAAAAGAACAGGGGCGGGGCAGCCCCAGCATTTT

J gene: TRBJ1-4
D gene: TRBD1
clone size: .
V gene: TRBV5-1
CDR3 protein: CASTDRGYKTNEKLFF
CDR3 DNA: TGCGCCAGCACCGACAGGGGGTACAAGACTAATGAAAAACTGTTTTTT

J gene: TRBJ2-7
D gene: .
clone size: .
V gene: TRBV27
CDR3 protein: CASSFGTALFEQYF
CDR3 DNA: TGTGCCAGCAGTTTCGGGACTGCCCTTTTCGAGCAGTACTTC

J gene: TRBJ2-7
D gene: TRBD1
clone size: few
V gene: TRBV11-3
CDR3 protein: CASSLRQGDTYEQYF
CDR3 DNA: TGTGCCAGCAGCTTGAGACAGGGTGACACCTACGAGCAGTACTTC

J gene: TRBJ1-1
D gene: TRBD1
clone size: .
V gene: TRBV7-8
CDR3 protein: CASRTTGAGTEAFF
CDR3 DNA: TGTGCCAGCAGAACGACAGGGGCAGGGACTGAAGCTTTCTTT

J gene: TRBJ1-6
D gene: TRBD1
clone size: .
V gene: TRBV13
CDR3 protein: CASSLGTGGKGSPLHF
CDR3 DNA: TGTGCCAGCAGCTTAGGAACAGGGGGTAAGGGTTCACCCCTCCACTTT

J gene: TRBJ2-7
D gene: TRBD2
clone size: few
V gene: TRBV7-6
CDR3 protein: CASGTSVSYEQYF
CDR3 DNA: TGTGCCAGCGGGACTAGCGTATCCTACGAGCAGTACTTC

J gene: TRBJ2-3
D gene: TRBD2
clone size: few
V gene: TRBV11-2
CDR3 protein: CASSLIAGGGTDTQYF
CDR3 DNA: TGTGCCAGCAGCTTGATAGCGGGAGGGGGCACAGATACGCAGTATTTT

J gene: TRBJ2-2
D gene: TRBD2
clone size: .
V gene: TRBV30
CDR3 protein: CAWSVRLAGVNNAGELFF
CDR3 DNA: TGTGCCTGGAGTGTCCGCCTAGCGGGAGTTAACAACGCCGGGGAGCTGTTTTTT

J gene: TRBJ1-1
D gene: TRBD1
clone size: .
V gene: TRBV11-2
CDR3 protein: CASSSRQGRDRGEAFF
CDR3 DNA: TGTGCCAGCAGCTCACGACAGGGTCGGGACCGGGGTGAAGCTTTCTTT